This TCR beta chain was captured by sequencing in a study of shared clonotypes between healthy human individuals. This clone has at least ten counts. Germline V gene data show CDR1 as MNHEY and CDR2 as SVGAGI. The CDR3 sequence is 13 residues long. V lost 5 bases, J lost 7 bases, and 12 bases lay in between. Measured with immunoSEQ multiplex PCR; TCRdb has only the in-frame clones, and not every one. Of about 670,000 clones listed, more than 70% are singletons. The specimen was memory CD4+ T cells sorted from blood. The sample's subset: CD45RA-negative fraction. The chain links TRBV6-5 to TRBJ2-1, with no clear D. The TCR comes from a woman aged 25 to 39 in good health. CDR3 residues: CASSLDGKNEQFF. DNA of the CDR3: TGTGCCAGCAGTCTCGACGGCAAGAATGAGCAGTTCTTC.